This TCR beta chain is from a study of human T cells and chemical hapten exposure. As for the study in general: All through the roughly 25-week study, the scalp of each patient received diphenylcyclopropenone doses weekly. Study-level results: No alteration of TCRs above 1 in 1000 frequency was seen with DPC sensitization.

The germline V gene has CDR1 SEHNR and CDR2 FQNEAQ (reference sequence). This CDR3 has 19 amino acids. V shed 4 bases and J 0 bases; nucleotides not matched to a gene: 14. Time point: pre-sensitization, week 0. Treatment described: therapeutic diphenylcyclopropenone sensitization with weekly scalp DPC. This clonotype was seen at least ten times. The antigen remains unidentified. TCRdb fed the RACE reads into MiXCR, producing one record per CDR3 protein. The table has over 300,000 distinct CDR3 sequences, around 5.5% seen once. This receptor was identified in a woman aged 50 to 65 with alopecia areata. Some clones in this sample may be carry-over from other donors' samples. The source material was whole blood, sampled in connection with sensitization to the hapten diphenylcyclopropenone (DPC). This chain joins TRBV7-9 and TRBJ2-1, with 8 bases aligning to TRBD2. CDR3 sequence (DNA): TGTGCCAGCAGCTCCGGGGGGGGTCTAGCGTCTAGCTCCTACAATGAGCAGTTCTTC. Translated: CASSSGGGLASSSYNEQFF. The complete variable domain, with remaining parts taken from reference TRBV7-9 and TRBJ2-1, reads DTGVSQNPRHKITKRGQNVTFRCDPISEHNRLYWYRQTLGQGPEFLTYFQNEAQLEKSRLLSDRFSAERPKGSFSTLEIQRTEQGDSAMYLCASSSGGGLASSSYNEQFFGPGTRLTVL.